This passage covers 2 T cell receptor beta chains from one sample sequenced in a study of T cells after yellow fever vaccination. TCRdb fed the 5' RACE reads into MiXCR, producing one record per CDR3 protein. There are about 320,000 distinct CDR3 sequences in the sample; 3.5% to 4.5% occur only once, and around 19% lies in the top ten. This material consisted of PBMCs, taken 15 days after the yellow fever booster vaccination. Receptors were obtained from a man between 18 and 29 years old who received the YFV17D yellow fever vaccine.

V gene TRBV5-1 combines with J gene TRBJ1-1, with D perhaps matching TRBD1 (6 bases). This CDR3 spans 15 amino acids. V was shortened by 0 bases and J by 0 bases, with 9 bases between the two germline ends. Germline V gene sequence: CDR1 SGHRS, CDR2 YFSETQ. The CDR3 coding sequence is TGCGCCAGCAGCTTGGCAGGGGTTTTGAACACTGAAGCTTTCTTT. Protein: CASSLAGVLNTEAFF.

This clonotype was recorded many times. The chain has TRBV15 and TRBJ2-7; weak D call: TRBD2 (6 bases). The CDR3 consists of 14 residues. The germline V gene has CDR1 LNHNV and CDR2 YYDKDF (reference sequence). V lost 3 bases, J lost 0 bases, and 9 bases lay in between. CDR3 in amino acids: CATSSRGSSYEQYV. The CDR3 DNA reads TGTGCCACCAGCAGCCGGGGGTCCTCCTACGAGCAGTACGTC.